This entry describes one T cell receptor (beta chain). The sample originates from a study of blood T cell repertoires in COVID-19. Across the study: Researchers got acute and convalescent COVID-19 samples from the United States, Italy and Spain. PBMCs, B-cell-depleted T cells, or T cells provided the cDNA or gDNA that made up the material.

CDR1 is SGHAT, CDR2 FQNNGV, per germline. V shed 5 bases, J shed 7 bases, and the junction held 8 bases outside the gene matches. There are 14 residues in the CDR3. Authors' analysis steps: Amplification of reference gene primers was used by the study to estimate nucleated cell counts. Measured with immunoSEQ multiplex PCR; TCRdb has only the in-frame clones, and not every one. The V and J calls and clone size are taken from that table; D and trimming were inferred from the DNA. This table has 35,000 to 45,000 clones, 70% to 90% appearing once. The rearrangement joins TRBV11-2 to TRBJ2-1, with 7 bases identical to TRBD2. The sequencing sample was made of peripheral blood. The TCR comes from a human donor in a cohort sampled during active COVID-19. The CDR3 DNA sequence: TGTGCCAGCAGCCGTTTAGCGGGTCGGAATGAGCAGTTCTTC. It encodes CASSRLAGRNEQFF. Together with reference TRBV11-2 and TRBJ2-1, the CDR3 gives the full variable domain: EAGVAQSPRYKIIEKRQSVAFWCNPISGHATLYWYQQILGQGPKLLIQFQNNGVVDDSQLPKDRFSAERLKGVDSTLKIQPAKLEDSAVYLCASSRLAGRNEQFFGPGTRLTVL.